Listed below are T cell receptor beta chains from one sample, sequenced in a study of blood T cell repertoires in COVID-19. The assay was immunoSEQ multiplex PCR, and TCRdb's table has in-frame clones only and misses some. The table records 60,000 or so clones, 89% of them present only once. What was sequenced was peripheral blood. These receptors were obtained from a woman between 55 and 75 years old with active COVID-19. Both conserved end residues are part of each CDR3. Each record gives: J gene, V gene, D gene, CDR3 DNA, CDR3 protein. A D gene is named only where the DNA matches it firmly.

J gene: TRBJ1-5; V gene: TRBV2; D gene: TRBD1; CDR3 DNA: TGTGCCAGCAGTCGGACAGGGGGCGGTCAGCCCCAGCATTTT; CDR3 protein: CASSRTGGGQPQHF
J gene: TRBJ2-3; V gene: TRBV5-1; D gene: TRBD2; CDR3 DNA: TGCGCCAGCAGCTTGGCCGGGACTAGCGGCACAGATACGCAGTATTTT; CDR3 protein: CASSLAGTSGTDTQYF
J gene: TRBJ2-7; V gene: TRBV7-9; D gene: NA; CDR3 DNA: TGTGCCAGCAGCACCGGGGAGCTCGAGCAGTACTTC; CDR3 protein: CASSTGELEQYF
J gene: TRBJ2-1; V gene: TRBV5-1; D gene: TRBD2; CDR3 DNA: TGCGCCAGCAGCATTGCCGGGACTAGCGGGGGGTACAATGAGCAGTTCTTC; CDR3 protein: CASSIAGTSGGYNEQFF
J gene: TRBJ1-2; V gene: TRBV19; D gene: NA; CDR3 DNA: TGTGCCAGTAGCCACCTAAACGGGGAGATGGGCTACACCTTC; CDR3 protein: CASSHLNGEMGYTF
J gene: TRBJ1-1; V gene: TRBV5-4; D gene: NA; CDR3 DNA: TGTGCCAGCAGCTTGTCGGGGGGGCGCGGCACTGAAGCTTTCTTT; CDR3 protein: CASSLSGGRGTEAFF
J gene: TRBJ1-5; V gene: TRBV2; D gene: NA; CDR3 DNA: TGTGCCAGCAGTGAAGAAGGGGCAGGCAATCAGCCCCAGCATTTT; CDR3 protein: CASSEEGAGNQPQHF
J gene: TRBJ2-1; V gene: TRBV6-4; D gene: NA; CDR3 DNA: TGTGCCAGCAGCGTGGGGATGGTAGCGACCAATGAGCAGTTCTTC; CDR3 protein: CASSVGMVATNEQFF
J gene: TRBJ1-5; V gene: TRBV28; D gene: NA; CDR3 DNA: TGTGCCAGCAGTCACTCCGAGCGCCGTCAGCCCCAGCATTTT; CDR3 protein: CASSHSERRQPQHF
J gene: TRBJ2-7; V gene: TRBV7-2; D gene: NA; CDR3 DNA: TGTGCCAGCAGCTTGGGCGGGGACTCCTACGAGCAGTACTTC; CDR3 protein: CASSLGGDSYEQYF
J gene: TRBJ1-6; V gene: TRBV9; D gene: TRBD1; CDR3 DNA: TGTGCCAGCAGCGACCGGGACAGGGCTTCACCCCTCCACTTT; CDR3 protein: CASSDRDRASPLHF
J gene: TRBJ2-1; V gene: TRBV18; D gene: TRBD2; CDR3 DNA: TGTGCCAGCTCACTTTCCCCAGCGGGGGGGCAGAATGAGCAGTTCTTC; CDR3 protein: CASSLSPAGGQNEQFF
J gene: TRBJ2-1; V gene: TRBV11-2; D gene: TRBD1; CDR3 DNA: TGTGCCAGCAGCTTAGAGGGGACAGGAGCGGGCGAGCAGTTCTTC; CDR3 protein: CASSLEGTGAGEQFF